The 22 T cell receptor beta chains below were found in one sample sequenced in a study of T-cell memory formation after mild COVID-19. From the 5' RACE reads, TCRdb called clonotypes with MiXCR, one entry per CDR3 protein. The sample consists of under 90,000 distinct CDR3 sequences, around 13% of them appearing once. The sequencing input was PBMCs or a T cell subset sorted from them (not recorded which). These receptors were obtained from an adult woman who had mild COVID-19 (a few samples of this study predate the infection). Cell type and time point are not known.

This clonotype has just a few counts. The V gene is TRBV4-1, the J gene TRBJ2-3; TRBD2 matches at 7 bases. Germline CDR1 is MGHRA and CDR2 is YSYEKL. The CDR3 is made up of 17 amino acids. The ends lost 0 bases at V and 4 bases at J; junction bases unmatched: 10. CDR3 nucleotide sequence: TGCGCCAGCAGCCAAGATCGGGGGACTACCAACTCAGATACGCAGTATTTT. Protein: CASSQDRGTTNSDTQYF.

The rearrangement links TRBV6-2 or TRBV6-3 to TRBJ1-1; tentatively, D is TRBD1 (5 bases). Trimming took 8 bases from V and 4 from J, leaving 17 bases between them. The CDR3 is 14 amino acids. Per germline, CDR1 MNHEY and CDR2 SVGEGT. CDR3 DNA: TGTGCCAGCGCCCGGTCGGGGCCGGGCACTGAAGCTTTCTTT. This encodes CASARSGPGTEAFF.

This chain links TRBV29-1 with TRBJ1-2, with TRBD1 matching over 8 bases. V gave up 3 bases and J gave up 3 bases; unmatched junction bases: 3. Germline V gives CDR1 SQVTM, CDR2 ANQGSEA. The CDR3 totals 13 residues. The CDR3 DNA follows: TGCAGCGTTGAGGACAGGGAGGACTATGGCTACACCTTC. It encodes CSVEDREDYGYTF.

This chain connects TRBV6-5 to TRBJ1-1, with 10 bases aligning to TRBD1. J was trimmed by 3 bases and V by 5 bases; bases with no gene match: 6. The CDR3 runs to 15 residues. Germline assignment: CDR1 MNHEY and CDR2 SVGAGI. The CDR3 loop is CASSHPTGGYTEAFF. The CDR3 DNA follows: TGTGCCAGCAGTCACCCGACAGGGGGCTACACTGAAGCTTTCTTT.

This clonotype has more than one count but fewer than ten. V is TRBV27 and J is TRBJ2-2, with a weak D call TRBD2 (6 bases). Germline CDR1 is MNHEY and CDR2 is SMNVEV (reference sequence). This CDR3 is 15 amino acids long. Trimming removed 8 bases at V and 7 bases at J, with 20 bases between. In DNA form, the CDR3 reads TGTGCCAGCCGCTTAGGAGGAGGGCCTAGCGGGGAGCTGTTTTTT. This translates into CASRLGGGPSGELFF.

This chain uses TRBV7-9 with TRBJ2-7; 9 bases fit TRBD2. Germline CDR1 and CDR2: SEHNR and FQNEAQ (reference sequence). V was pared by 6 bases and J by 4 bases, with 4 bases of the junction left unmatched. CDR3 length: 13 residues. The CDR3 protein is CASRAGGPYEQYF. In DNA form, the CDR3 reads TGTGCCAGCAGGGCGGGGGGGCCTTACGAGCAGTACTTC.

The chain employs TRBV27 and TRBJ1-2; 8 positions agree with TRBD1. The CDR3 runs 16 residues. Trimming removed 0 bases from V and 2 bases from J; junction bases left unmatched: 5. CDR1 is MNHEY and CDR2 is SMNVEV in the germline V gene (reference sequence). The CDR3 spells CASSLSTGEKNYGYTF. The CDR3 DNA follows: TGTGCCAGCAGTTTATCGACAGGGGAGAAAAACTATGGCTACACCTTC.

This clonotype showed up just a few times. The chain carries TRBV11-3 and TRBJ1-1; D gene uncertain. There are 14 residues in the CDR3. The V gene lost 5 bases and the J gene lost 1 base, with 11 bases spanning the gap. Germline CDR1 is SGHNT and CDR2 is YENEEA. CDR3 residues: CASSDLDENTEAFF. CDR3 DNA: TGTGCCAGCAGCGACCTTGACGAGAACACTGAAGCTTTCTTT.

This clonotype showed up many times. J is TRBJ2-1 and V is TRBV29-1; 11 nucleotides match TRBD2. From germline, CDR1 is SQVTM and CDR2 ANQGSEA. The CDR3 length is 13 residues. V shed 4 bases, J shed 6 bases, and the junction held 2 bases outside the gene matches. In DNA, the CDR3 is TGCAGCGTTGCGGGGACTAGCGGCAATGAGCAGTTCTTC. Amino acid sequence: CSVAGTSGNEQFF.

The chain recombines TRBV27 with TRBJ1-5, with TRBD1 matching over 7 bases. The CDR3 contains 13 residues. Germline CDR1 is MNHEY and CDR2 is SMNVEV (reference sequence). The J segment lost 4 bases and the V segment lost 6 bases, leaving 3 bases of the junction unmatched. CDR3 region: CASSQGQNQPQHF. For the CDR3, the DNA is TGTGCCAGCAGCCAGGGACAGAATCAGCCCCAGCATTTT.

V and J are TRBV5-6 and TRBJ2-7, with 14 bases identical to TRBD2. Germline V lookup: CDR1 SGHDT, CDR2 YYEEEE. The CDR3 runs to 15 residues. J was trimmed by 6 bases and V by 5 bases; bases with no gene match: 7. The CDR3 bases are TGTGCCAGCAGGTCGGGACTAGCGGGAGTTATCGAGCAGTACTTC. It is translated as CASRSGLAGVIEQYF. The full variable domain, completed using reference TRBV5-6 and TRBJ2-7, is DAGVTQSPTHLIKTRGQQVTLRCSPKSGHDTVSWYQQALGQGPQFIFQYYEEEERQRGNFPDRFSGHQFPNYSSELNVNALLLGDSALYLCASRSGLAGVIEQYFGPGTRLTVT.

The rearrangement links TRBV7-8 to TRBJ2-3; 11 nucleotides align to TRBD2. Germline V gene lookup returns CDR1 SGHVS and CDR2 FQNEAQ. This CDR3 spans 16 amino acids. V trimming: 5 bases; J trimming: 3 bases; junction bases outside the gene matches: 7. The CDR3 loop reads CASSIQASGRTDTQYF. The CDR3 DNA follows: TGTGCCAGCAGCATCCAAGCTAGCGGGAGGACAGATACGCAGTATTTT.

This clonotype was seen ten or more times. The chain uses TRBV5-1 and TRBJ2-2, with D possibly matching TRBD2 (5 bases). The CDR3 contains 15 residues. Deletions cut 0 bases from V and 4 bases from J, with 10 bases between. Per germline, CDR1 SGHRS and CDR2 YFSETQ. CDR3 protein: CASSLAGNPTGELFF. CDR3 DNA: TGCGCCAGCAGCTTGGCCGGGAACCCCACCGGGGAGCTGTTTTTT. Full variable domain (missing parts from reference TRBV5-1 and TRBJ2-2): KAGVTQTPRYLIKTRGQQVTLSCSPISGHRSVSWYQQTPGQGLQFLFEYFSETQRNKGNFPGRFSGRQFSNSRSEMNVSTLELGDSALYLCASSLAGNPTGELFFGEGSRLTVL.

This clonotype has only a few counts. The V call is TRBV6-2 or TRBV6-3, the J call TRBJ2-5, with 14 bases lining up with TRBD2. The germline V gene encodes CDR1 MNHEY and CDR2 SVGEGT. Unmatched junction bases numbered 8, after V lost 1 base and J lost 4 bases. The CDR3 length is 18 residues. The CDR3 is CASSYWTSGGTAGETQYF. DNA of the CDR3: TGTGCCAGCAGTTACTGGACTAGCGGGGGGACCGCGGGAGAGACCCAGTACTTC.

This clonotype was seen a few times. The chain is built from TRBV7-3 and TRBJ2-1; D gene uncertain. Germline V CDR1 and CDR2: SGHTA, FQGTGA. Trimming took off 1 base at V and 8 bases at J, with 9 bases between the two ends. The CDR3 totals 13 residues. The CDR3: CASSLKVGDEQFF. CDR3 sequence (DNA): TGTGCCAGCAGCTTAAAGGTTGGGGATGAGCAGTTCTTC.

This clonotype was seen only a few times. This chain joins TRBV12-5 and TRBJ2-7; 7 bases match TRBD2. CDR1 is LGHNT, CDR2 FRNRAP, per germline. V trimming: 6 bases; J trimming: 2 bases; junction bases outside the gene matches: 4. This CDR3 comprises 13 residues. CDR3 in amino acids: CASGPGGTYEQYF. The CDR3 DNA reads TGTGCTAGTGGGCCGGGAGGTACCTACGAGCAGTACTTC.

This clonotype has just a few counts. This chain joins TRBV7-9 and TRBJ2-7, with 13 bases lining up with TRBD2. The CDR3 has 15 amino acids. Germline CDR1 SEHNR, CDR2 FQNEAQ (reference sequence). Trimming cost V 5 bases and J 3 bases; bases outside gene matches: 4. CDR3 sequence (DNA): TGTGCCAGCAGCCGGACTAGCGGGAGCTTCTACGAGCAGTACTTC. Translation gives CASSRTSGSFYEQYF.

The chain employs TRBV20-1 and TRBJ2-1; D perhaps matches TRBD1 (6 bases). Trimming removed 0 bases at V and 9 bases at J, with 24 bases between. Germline CDR1 DFQATT, CDR2 SNEGSKA (reference sequence). The CDR3 has 17 amino acids. DNA of the CDR3: TGCAGTGCTAGAGATCGGCGCGGGTGGGGGCCGGGTGGTGAGCAGTTCTTC. Translating gives CSARDRRGWGPGGEQFF.

This clonotype was found a few times. The rearrangement joins TRBV15 to TRBJ2-7; D may be TRBD1 (6 bases). Germline CDR1 is LNHNV and CDR2 is YYDKDF (reference sequence). V dropped 0 bases and J dropped 1 base, with 10 bases sitting between them. This CDR3 region has 15 residues. CDR3 nucleotides: TGTGCCACCAGCAGAGAGGGGGCTGGTTCCTACGAGCAGTACTTC. Translating gives CATSREGAGSYEQYF.

This clonotype was observed at least ten times. This chain joins TRBV6-6 and TRBJ2-3, with D unclear. There are 13 residues in the CDR3. Deletions cut 0 bases from V and 2 bases from J, with 3 bases between. The germline V gene has CDR1 MNHNY and CDR2 SVGAGI (reference sequence). CDR3 nucleotide sequence: TGTGCCAGCAGTTACTCCTACACAGATACGCAGTATTTT. Translated, it gives CASSYSYTDTQYF.

The chain links TRBV19 to TRBJ1-1; no firm D call. Trimming shortened V by 3 bases and J by 6 bases, and 11 bases separated the two germline ends. Germline loops: CDR1 LNHDA, CDR2 SQIVND (reference sequence). This CDR3 region has 13 residues. CDR3 nucleotide sequence: TGTGCCAGTAGTATTCGACCTGGGGCTGAAGCTTTCTTT. Amino acids: CASSIRPGAEAFF.

The chain recombines TRBV29-1 with TRBJ1-1, with D perhaps TRBD1 (5 bases). Between the trimmed V and J ends, which lost 4 bases and 3 bases, there was a span of 12 bases. The CDR3 length is 13 residues. The V gene's germline CDR1 is SQVTM and CDR2 ANQGSEA. The CDR3 region has the DNA TGCAGCGTTGGGCGGGGGTTGGACACTGAAGCTTTCTTT. This encodes CSVGRGLDTEAFF.